A single T cell receptor (beta chain) is shown here with its context. This clone's antigen is unknown. No qualities accompany the bases; no much larger clone lies one base away. V is cut back by 2 bases and J by 2 bases, with 5 bases in the junction unmatched. CDR1 and CDR2 were assigned from the germline V gene as SNHLY and FYNNEI. CDR3 length: 16 amino acids, cysteine to phenylalanine. Just the 48-base CDR3 DNA is kept, in frame starting at base 1. This entry comes from a study of radiation and T cells in renal cell carcinoma (dated by TCRdb to 2020 to 2021). Background for the entire study: Samples came from a clinical trial, in which primary renal cell carcinomas received 15 Gy stereotactic body radiation therapy followed by nephrectomy 4 weeks later. A total of 53 samples underwent TCR beta sequencing, made up of 25 or so tumors and about 27 peripheral blood samples. Across all 50 or so samples, 4,016,671 unique CDR3 nucleotide sequences, encoding 2,658,974 unique CDR3 amino acid sequences, were identified.

What the work shows at the level of the full study, not this receptor alone: Tracking of blood repertoire dynamics stopped at approximately 4 weeks after treatment, with no follow-up past that point. In blood, the top tumor clonotypes increased between baseline and 2 weeks post-radiation and then shrank by 4 weeks, which suggests that tumor-resident clones expanded only transiently. Because the trial had a single-armed design, the trial could not examine how radiation dose or scheduling affected the TCR repertoire. Because no pretreatment tumor biopsies were available, whether clonotypes were present in the tumor at baseline could not be determined.

TCR beta libraries were generated from genomic DNA with the immunoSEQ kit, following the manufacturer's recommendations. Library preparation used a first multiplex PCR with proprietary primers, then a second PCR adding unique barcodes, with bead cleanups after each round. A kit-provided positive control reaction and a negative control reaction were included in every sample batch. The final libraries underwent checking on an Agilent 4200 TapeStation D1000 ScreenTape, volumetric pooling, and quantification by qPCR. An Illumina NextSeq500 fitted with a MidOutput 150-cycle cartridge performed the sequencing, running 156 Read1 cycles and 15 Index1 cycles with the kit's custom primers. The pooled library was loaded at approximately 0.92 pM, and approximately 20% PhiX control was spiked in. As for the original processing: Vendor-processed data were analyzed in R, and a clonotype was defined as all T cells sharing the same CDR3 nucleotide sequence. In the clone abundance analyses, frequencies in each sample were normalized to that sample's 10,000 most abundant clones. Public T cell clones, which averaged fewer than five per sample, were removed prior to analysis. A difference in abundance of at least 32-fold between compartments was used to define tumor-enriched and baseline blood-enriched clonotypes. A beta-binomial differential abundance model was used to identify clonotypes that expanded or contracted between blood time points. Tumor-blood repertoire similarity was measured with the Baroni-Urbani and Buser coefficient, and group comparisons used two-tailed Wilcoxon tests in R. As stored in TCRdb, this immuneACCESS dataset retains in-frame rearrangements with V and J assigned. A fraction of the clones does not appear; measured against another copy, unresolved V genes explain less than half of the discrepancy, and the remainder lacks a known reason. V, J and clone size derive from that table, while D and trimming were established from the DNA sequence. Within this sample are 120,000 or so clones, with around 85% of them counted one time only. 5.8% of the sample is held by the ten biggest clonotypes.

The time point label for this specimen denotes: blood 2 weeks post-SBRT. This specimen's treatment or condition label, per the study, means: 15 Gy SBRT to primary tumor, nephrectomy 4 weeks later. To follow tumor-enriched clonotypes, peripheral blood was collected serially from radiation-treated patients at baseline and again at 2 weeks and 4 weeks after SBRT. Every patient's renal cell carcinoma showed clear cell pathology. Genomic DNA for TCR sequencing was prepared using the QIAamp DNA Blood Mini Kit (Qiagen). Only samples passing all quality control checks were included in the analyses. The rearrangement combines TRBV2 with TRBJ2-2; 7 junctional bases match TRBD1. The clonotype originates from a man aged 50 to 60 with renal cell carcinoma. The input for sequencing was blood, taken from a patient whose treatment included radiotherapy and nephrectomy. The CDR3 amino acid sequence is: CASSELQGLNTGELFF. The nucleotide sequence reads as follows: TGTGCCAGCAGTGAATTACAGGGGCTAAACACCGGGGAGCTGTTTTTT.